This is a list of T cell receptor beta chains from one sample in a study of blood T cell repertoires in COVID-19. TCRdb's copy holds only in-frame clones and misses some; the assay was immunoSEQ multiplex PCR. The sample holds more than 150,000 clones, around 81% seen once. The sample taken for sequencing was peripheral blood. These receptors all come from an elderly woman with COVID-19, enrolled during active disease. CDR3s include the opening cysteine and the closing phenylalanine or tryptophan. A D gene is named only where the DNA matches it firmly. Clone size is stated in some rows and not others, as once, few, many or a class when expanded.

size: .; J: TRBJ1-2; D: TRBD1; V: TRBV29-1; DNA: TGCAGTTCGCAGGGGGATAATGGCTACACCTTC; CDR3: CSSQGDNGYTF
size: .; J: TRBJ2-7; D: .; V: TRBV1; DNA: TGCACCAGCAGCCCCTGTTACTCCTACGAGCAGTACTTC; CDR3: CTSSPCYSYEQYF
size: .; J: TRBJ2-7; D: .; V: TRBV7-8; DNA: TGTGCCAGCAGGCCGTTCAGAGGTTCCTACGAGCAGTACTTC; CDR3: CASRPFRGSYEQYF
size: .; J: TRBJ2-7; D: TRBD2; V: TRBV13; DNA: TGTGCCAGCAGCTTAGCGGGGGGACTAGCGGGAGTTGGAGAGCAGTACTTC; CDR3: CASSLAGGLAGVGEQYF
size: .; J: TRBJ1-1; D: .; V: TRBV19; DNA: TGTGCCAGTACTGGCCGGGCCACAGGTGGCGCTTTCTTT; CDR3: CASTGRATGGAFF
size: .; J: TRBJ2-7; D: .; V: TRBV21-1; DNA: TGTGCCAGCAGCAAAGTGGTAGGGGGTGATTCTTACGAGCAGTACTTC; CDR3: CASSKVVGGDSYEQYF
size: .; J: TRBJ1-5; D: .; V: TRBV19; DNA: TGTGCCAGTAGGTGGGTCAGCGCGGGACAGCCCCAGCATTTT; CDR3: CASRWVSAGQPQHF
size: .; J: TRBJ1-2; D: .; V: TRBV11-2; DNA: TGTGCCAGCAGGGACGTGAGCAGGGGACACTATGGCTACACCTTC; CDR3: CASRDVSRGHYGYTF
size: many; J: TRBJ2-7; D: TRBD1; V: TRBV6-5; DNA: TGTGCCAGCATCGACAGGGCATATTCCTACGAGCAGTACTTC; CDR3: CASIDRAYSYEQYF
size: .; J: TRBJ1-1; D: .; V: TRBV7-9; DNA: TGTGCCAGCGCTGATCCCCTTTTGGGGCCAGGCACTGAAGCTTTCTTT; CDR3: CASADPLLGPGTEAFF
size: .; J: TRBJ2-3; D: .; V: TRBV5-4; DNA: TGTGCCAGCAGCTTGTTGGGGGGTCTATTGGATACGCAGTATTTT; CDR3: CASSLLGGLLDTQYF
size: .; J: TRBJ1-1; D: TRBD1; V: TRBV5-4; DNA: TGTGCCAGCAGGACAGGGTTTCAGAACACTGAAGCTTTCTTT; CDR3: CASRTGFQNTEAFF
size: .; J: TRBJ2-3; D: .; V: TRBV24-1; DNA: TGTGCCACCAGTGATTCCTTGGCCCCCACGGGAGCCTACACAGATACGCAGTATTTT; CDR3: CATSDSLAPTGAYTDTQYF
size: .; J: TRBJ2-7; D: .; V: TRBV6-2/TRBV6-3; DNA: TGTGCCAGCAGTAAAAGACAGATTCTATGGGACTCCTACGAGCAGTACTTC; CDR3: CASSKRQILWDSYEQYF
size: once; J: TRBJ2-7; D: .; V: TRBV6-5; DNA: TGTGCCAGCAGTTCGGGAGAGGGTCTGATCTACGAGCAGTACTTC; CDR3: CASSSGEGLIYEQYF
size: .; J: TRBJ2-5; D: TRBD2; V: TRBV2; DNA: TGTGCCAGCAGGGGGACTAGCGGGAGCCAAGAGACCCAGTACTTC; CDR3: CASRGTSGSQETQYF
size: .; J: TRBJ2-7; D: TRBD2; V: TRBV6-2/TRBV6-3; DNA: TGTGCCAGCAGTGCCCCACTTAGCGGGAGGCGGGAGCAGTACTTC; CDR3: CASSAPLSGRREQYF
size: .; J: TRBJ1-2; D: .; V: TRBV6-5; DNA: TGTGCCAGCAGTACCCAGGAAGAAGCTAACTATGGCTACACCTTC; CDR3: CASSTQEEANYGYTF
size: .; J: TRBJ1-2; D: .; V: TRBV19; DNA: TGTGCCAGTAGTATCATACAGGGATCTAACTATGGCTACACCTTC; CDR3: CASSIIQGSNYGYTF
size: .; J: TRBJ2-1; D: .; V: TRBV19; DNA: TGTGCCAGTAAGGTGGGAGTATCCTACAATGAGCAGTTCTTC; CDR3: CASKVGVSYNEQFF
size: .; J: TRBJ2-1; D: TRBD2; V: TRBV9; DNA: TGTGCCAGCAGCGTAGGAGAAATGATACTAGCGGGAGTGCACAATGAGCAGTTCTTC; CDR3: CASSVGEMILAGVHNEQFF
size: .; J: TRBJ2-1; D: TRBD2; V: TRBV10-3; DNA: TGTGCCACCTCCCTGTTAGCGGGAGTGAGCAATGAGCAGTTCTTC; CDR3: CATSLLAGVSNEQFF
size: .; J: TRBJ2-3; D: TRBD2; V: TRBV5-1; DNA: TGCGCCAGCAGCTTGGCCGTAGCGGGATCCCCAGATACGCAGTATTTT; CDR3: CASSLAVAGSPDTQYF
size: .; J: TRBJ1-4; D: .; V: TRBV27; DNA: TGTGCCAGCAGTCCCCCACTCCTAGCCTATGAAAAACTGTTTTTT; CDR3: CASSPPLLAYEKLFF
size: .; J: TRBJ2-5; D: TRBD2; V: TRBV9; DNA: TGTGCCAGCAGCGTAGCGGCGGGAGGGCCTGAGACCCAGTACTTC; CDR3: CASSVAAGGPETQYF
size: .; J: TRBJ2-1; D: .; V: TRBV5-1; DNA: TGCGCCAGCAGCTTAACGAGCTCCTACAATGAGCAGTTCTTC; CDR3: CASSLTSSYNEQFF
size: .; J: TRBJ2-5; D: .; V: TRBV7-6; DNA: TGTGCCAGCAGCTTCGCCGGAGGGTCGGGGACCCAGTACTTC; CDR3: CASSFAGGSGTQYF
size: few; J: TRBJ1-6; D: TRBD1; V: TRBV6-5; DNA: TGTGCCAGCAGCGGAACAGGAACAGGGGGTTCACCCCTCCACTTT; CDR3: CASSGTGTGGSPLHF